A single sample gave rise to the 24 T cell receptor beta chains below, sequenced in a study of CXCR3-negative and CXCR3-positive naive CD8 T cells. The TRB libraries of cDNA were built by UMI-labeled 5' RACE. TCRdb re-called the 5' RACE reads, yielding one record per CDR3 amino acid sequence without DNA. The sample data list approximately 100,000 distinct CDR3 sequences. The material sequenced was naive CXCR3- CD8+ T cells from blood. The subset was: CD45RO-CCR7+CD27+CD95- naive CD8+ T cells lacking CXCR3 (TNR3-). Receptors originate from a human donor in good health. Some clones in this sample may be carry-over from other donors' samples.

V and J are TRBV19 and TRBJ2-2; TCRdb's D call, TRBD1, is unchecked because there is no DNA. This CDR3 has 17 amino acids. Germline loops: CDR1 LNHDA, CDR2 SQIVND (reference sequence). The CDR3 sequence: CASREIDTGLNTGELFF.

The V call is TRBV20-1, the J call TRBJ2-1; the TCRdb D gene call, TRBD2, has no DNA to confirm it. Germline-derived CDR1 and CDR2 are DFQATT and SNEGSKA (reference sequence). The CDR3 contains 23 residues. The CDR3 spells CSARDINRGASGGERSSYNEQFF.

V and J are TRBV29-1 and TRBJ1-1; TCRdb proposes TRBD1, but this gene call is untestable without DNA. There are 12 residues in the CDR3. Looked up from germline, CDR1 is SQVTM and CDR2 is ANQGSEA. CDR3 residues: CSGIKQGTEAFF. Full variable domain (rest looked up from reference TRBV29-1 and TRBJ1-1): SAVISQKPSRDICQRGTSLTIQCQVDSQVTMMFWYRQQPGQSLTLIATANQGSEATYESGFVIDKFPISRPNLTFSTLTVSNMSPEDSSIYLCSGIKQGTEAFFGQGTRLTVV.

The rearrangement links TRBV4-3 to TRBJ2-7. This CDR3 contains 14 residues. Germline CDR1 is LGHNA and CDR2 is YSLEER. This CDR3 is CASSPDGSPYEQYF.

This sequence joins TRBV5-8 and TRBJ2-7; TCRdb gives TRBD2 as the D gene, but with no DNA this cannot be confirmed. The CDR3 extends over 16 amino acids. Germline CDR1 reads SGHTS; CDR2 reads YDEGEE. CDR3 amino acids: CASSVFWREVSYEQYF.

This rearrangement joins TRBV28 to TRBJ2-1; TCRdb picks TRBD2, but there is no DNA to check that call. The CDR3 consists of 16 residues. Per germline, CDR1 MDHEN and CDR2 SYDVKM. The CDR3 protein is CASSPGLAGTYNEQFF.

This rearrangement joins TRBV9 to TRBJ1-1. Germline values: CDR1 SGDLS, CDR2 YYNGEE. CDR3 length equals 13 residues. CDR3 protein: CASSQFVDGEAFF.

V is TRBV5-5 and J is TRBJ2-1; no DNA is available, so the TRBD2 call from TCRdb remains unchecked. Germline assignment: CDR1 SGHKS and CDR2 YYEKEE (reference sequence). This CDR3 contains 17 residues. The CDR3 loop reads CASRERRGLSSYNEQFF. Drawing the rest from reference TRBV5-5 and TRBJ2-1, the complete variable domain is DAGVTQSPTHLIKTRGQQVTLRCSPISGHKSVSWYQQVLGQGPQFIFQYYEKEERGRGNFPDRFSARQFPNYSSELNVNALLLGDSALYLCASRERRGLSSYNEQFFGPGTRLTVL.

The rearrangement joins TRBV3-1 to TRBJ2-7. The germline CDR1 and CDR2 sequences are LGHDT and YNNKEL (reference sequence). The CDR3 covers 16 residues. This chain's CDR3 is CASSQESRLDSYEQYF.

The CDR3 sequence: CASSQERAGGSSGELFF. The rearrangement joins TRBV3-1 to TRBJ2-2; TCRdb indicates TRBD2, and absent DNA this call remains unverified. The germline gives CDR1 LGHDT, CDR2 YNNKEL (reference sequence). The CDR3 is made up of 17 amino acids.

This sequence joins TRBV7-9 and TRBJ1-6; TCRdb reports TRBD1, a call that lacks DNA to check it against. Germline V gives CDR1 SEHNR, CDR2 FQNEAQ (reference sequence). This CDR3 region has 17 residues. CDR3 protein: CASSSTGASSYNSPLHF.

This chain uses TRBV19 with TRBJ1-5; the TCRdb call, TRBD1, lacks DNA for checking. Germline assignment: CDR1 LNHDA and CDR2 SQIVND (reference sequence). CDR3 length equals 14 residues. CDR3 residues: CASDYTGGNQPQHF.

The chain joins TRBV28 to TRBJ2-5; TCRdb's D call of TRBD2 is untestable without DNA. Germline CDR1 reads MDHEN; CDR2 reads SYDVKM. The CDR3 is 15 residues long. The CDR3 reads CASSRVTSYQETQYF.

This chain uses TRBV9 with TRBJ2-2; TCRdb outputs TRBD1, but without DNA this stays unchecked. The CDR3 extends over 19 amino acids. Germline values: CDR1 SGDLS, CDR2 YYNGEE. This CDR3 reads CASSPTARPRVMWTGELFF.

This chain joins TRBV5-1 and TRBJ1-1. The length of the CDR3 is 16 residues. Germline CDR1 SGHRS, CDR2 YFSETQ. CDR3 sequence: CASSLDPRATITEAFF.

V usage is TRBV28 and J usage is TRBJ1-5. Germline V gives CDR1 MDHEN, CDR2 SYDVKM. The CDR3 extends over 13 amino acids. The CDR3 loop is CASRSSGNQPQHF.

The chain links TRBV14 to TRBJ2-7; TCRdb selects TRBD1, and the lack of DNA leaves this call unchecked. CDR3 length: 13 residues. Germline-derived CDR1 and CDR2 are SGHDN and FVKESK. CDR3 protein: CASSHPGAAEQYF.

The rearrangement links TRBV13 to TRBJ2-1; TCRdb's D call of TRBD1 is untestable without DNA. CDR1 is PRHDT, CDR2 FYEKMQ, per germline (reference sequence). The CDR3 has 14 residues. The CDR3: CASSLVGGYNEQFF. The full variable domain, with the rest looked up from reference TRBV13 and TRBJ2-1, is AAGVIQSPRHLIKEKRETATLKCYPIPRHDTVYWYQQGPGQDPQFLISFYEKMQSDKGSIPDRFSAQQFSDYHSELNMSSLELGDSALYFCASSLVGGYNEQFFGPGTRLTVL.

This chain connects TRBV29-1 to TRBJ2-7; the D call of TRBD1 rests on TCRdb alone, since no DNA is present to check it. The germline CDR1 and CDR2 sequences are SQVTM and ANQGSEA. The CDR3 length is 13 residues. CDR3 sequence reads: CSVQSHRGGEQYF.

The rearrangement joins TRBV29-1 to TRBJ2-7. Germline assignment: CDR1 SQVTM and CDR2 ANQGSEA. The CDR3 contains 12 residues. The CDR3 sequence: CSVGQSSYEQYF.

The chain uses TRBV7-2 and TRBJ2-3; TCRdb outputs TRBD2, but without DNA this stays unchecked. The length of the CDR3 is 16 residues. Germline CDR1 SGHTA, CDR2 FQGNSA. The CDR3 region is CASSPSSGGRTDTQYF.

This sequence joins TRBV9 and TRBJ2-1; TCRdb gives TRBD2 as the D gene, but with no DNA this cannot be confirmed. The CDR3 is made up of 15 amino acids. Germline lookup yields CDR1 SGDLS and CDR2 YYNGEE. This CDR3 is CASSPRTSGNHEQFF.

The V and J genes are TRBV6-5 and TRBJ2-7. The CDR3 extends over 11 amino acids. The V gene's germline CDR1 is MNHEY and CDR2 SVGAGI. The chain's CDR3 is CASSYRYEQYF.

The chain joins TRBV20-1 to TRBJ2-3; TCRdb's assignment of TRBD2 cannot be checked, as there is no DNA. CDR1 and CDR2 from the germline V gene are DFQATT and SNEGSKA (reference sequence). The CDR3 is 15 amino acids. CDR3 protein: CSAIPTTVSTDTQYF.